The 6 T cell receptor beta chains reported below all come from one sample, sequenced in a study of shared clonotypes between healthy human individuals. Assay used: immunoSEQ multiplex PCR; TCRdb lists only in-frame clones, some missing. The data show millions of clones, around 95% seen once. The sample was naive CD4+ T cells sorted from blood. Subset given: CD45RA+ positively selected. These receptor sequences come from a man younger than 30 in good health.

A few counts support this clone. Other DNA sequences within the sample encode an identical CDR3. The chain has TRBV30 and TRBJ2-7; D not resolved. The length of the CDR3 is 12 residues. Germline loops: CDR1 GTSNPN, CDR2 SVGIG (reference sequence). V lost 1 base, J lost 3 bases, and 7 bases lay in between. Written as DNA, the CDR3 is TGTGCCTGGAGTGGCAGCCGCTACGAGCAGTACTTC. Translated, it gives CAWSGSRYEQYF.

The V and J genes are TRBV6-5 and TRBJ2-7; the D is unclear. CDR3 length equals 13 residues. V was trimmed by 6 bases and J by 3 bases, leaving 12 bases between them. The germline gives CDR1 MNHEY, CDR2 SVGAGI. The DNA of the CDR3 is TGTGCCAGCAGCTCTGGGCCCTTCTACGAGCAGTACTTC. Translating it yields CASSSGPFYEQYF.

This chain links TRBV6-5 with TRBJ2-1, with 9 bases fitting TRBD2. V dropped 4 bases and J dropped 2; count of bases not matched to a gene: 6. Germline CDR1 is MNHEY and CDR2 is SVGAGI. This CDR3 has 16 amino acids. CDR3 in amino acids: CASSLGSSGTYNEQFF. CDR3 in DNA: TGTGCCAGCAGTTTGGGTTCTAGCGGGACCTACAATGAGCAGTTCTTC.

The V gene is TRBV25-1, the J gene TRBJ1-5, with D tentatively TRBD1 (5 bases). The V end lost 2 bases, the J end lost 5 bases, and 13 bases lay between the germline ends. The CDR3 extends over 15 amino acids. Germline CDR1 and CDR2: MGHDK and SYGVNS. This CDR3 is CASSELGHSDQPQHF. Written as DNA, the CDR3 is TGTGCCAGCAGTGAACTCGGACATTCGGATCAGCCCCAGCATTTT.

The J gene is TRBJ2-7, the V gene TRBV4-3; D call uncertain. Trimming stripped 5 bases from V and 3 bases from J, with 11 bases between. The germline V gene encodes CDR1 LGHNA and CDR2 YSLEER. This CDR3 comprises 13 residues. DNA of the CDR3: TGCGCCAGCAGCGATGGAGAGGACTACGAGCAGTACTTC. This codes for CASSDGEDYEQYF.

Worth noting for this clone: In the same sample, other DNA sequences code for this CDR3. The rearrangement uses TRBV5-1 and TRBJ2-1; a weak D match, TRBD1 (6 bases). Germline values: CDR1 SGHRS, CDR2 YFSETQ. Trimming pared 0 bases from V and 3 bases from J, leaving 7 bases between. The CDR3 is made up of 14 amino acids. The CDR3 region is CASSLGGGYNEQFF. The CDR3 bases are TGCGCCAGCAGCTTGGGAGGGGGCTACAATGAGCAGTTCTTC.